This T cell receptor (beta chain) was documented in a study of CD8+CD57+ T cells in acquired aplastic anemia. Looking at the study overall: Sorted CD4+ and CD8+ cells gave an average of approximately 3 ug of DNA.

Germline V gives CDR1 LNHNV, CDR2 YYDKDF (reference sequence). Between the trimmed V and J ends, which lost 0 bases and 7 bases, there was a span of 10 bases. The length of the CDR3 is 14 residues. Study-level points and caveats: Patients and controls shared approximately 28 CD8+ CDR3 sequences. Simpson's diversity of CD8+ cells was not significantly different in patients compared with controls.

For CDR3 and TCR beta VDJ profiling, genomic DNA was the template used. TCRdb re-called the reads through MiXCR, storing one row per CDR3 protein. Altogether a few hundred thousand distinct CDR3 sequences are present, roughly 50% being singletons, with the ten largest covering less than 9.5%. Regarding this clonotype: Its antigen is as yet unknown.

This clonotype was obtained from a human donor with severe aplastic anemia or a healthy control (not recorded which). Sequencing input: sorted CD4+, CD8+, or CD8+CD57+ T cells (not recorded which) from PBMCs. The rearrangement links TRBV15 to TRBJ2-1; possible D gene TRBD1, 5 bases. This chain's CDR3 is CATSRDSGWNEQFF. CDR3 DNA: TGTGCCACCAGCAGAGATTCAGGGTGGAATGAGCAGTTCTTC.